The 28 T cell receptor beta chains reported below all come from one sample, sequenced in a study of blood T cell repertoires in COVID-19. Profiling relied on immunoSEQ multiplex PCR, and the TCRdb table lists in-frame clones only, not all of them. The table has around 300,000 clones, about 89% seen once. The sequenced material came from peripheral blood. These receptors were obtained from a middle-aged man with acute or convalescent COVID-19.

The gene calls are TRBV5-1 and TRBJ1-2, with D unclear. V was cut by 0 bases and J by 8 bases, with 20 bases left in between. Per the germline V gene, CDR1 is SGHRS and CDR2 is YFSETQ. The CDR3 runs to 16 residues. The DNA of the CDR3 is TGCGCCAGCAGCTTGGACTGGGAGGAGCGGTTGAGGGGCTACACCTTC. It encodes CASSLDWEERLRGYTF.

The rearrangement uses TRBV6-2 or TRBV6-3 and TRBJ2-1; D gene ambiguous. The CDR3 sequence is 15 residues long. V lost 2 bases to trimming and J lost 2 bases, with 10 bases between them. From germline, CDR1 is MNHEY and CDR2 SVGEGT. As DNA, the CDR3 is TGTGCCAGCAGTTACGGCGGCCCTCCCTACAATGAGCAGTTCTTC. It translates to CASSYGGPPYNEQFF.

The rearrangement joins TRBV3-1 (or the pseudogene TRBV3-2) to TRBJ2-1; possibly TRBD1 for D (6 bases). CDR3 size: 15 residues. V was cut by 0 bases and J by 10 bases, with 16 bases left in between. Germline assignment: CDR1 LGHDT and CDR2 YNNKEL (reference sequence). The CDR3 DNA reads TGTGCCAGCAGCCAAGAATCCCAAGGGACACCCGAGCAGTTCTTC. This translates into CASSQESQGTPEQFF.

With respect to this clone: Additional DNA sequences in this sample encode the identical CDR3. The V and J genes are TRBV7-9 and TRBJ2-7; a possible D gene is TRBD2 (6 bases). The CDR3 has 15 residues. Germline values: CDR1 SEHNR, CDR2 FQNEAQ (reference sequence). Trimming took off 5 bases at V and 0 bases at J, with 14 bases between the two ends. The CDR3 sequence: CASSPPGSGSYEQYF. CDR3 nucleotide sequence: TGTGCCAGCAGCCCCCCAGGTAGCGGCTCCTACGAGCAGTACTTC.

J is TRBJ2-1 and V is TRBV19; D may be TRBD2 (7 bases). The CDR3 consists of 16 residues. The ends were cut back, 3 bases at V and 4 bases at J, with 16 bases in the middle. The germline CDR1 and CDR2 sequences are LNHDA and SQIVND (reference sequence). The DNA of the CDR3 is TGTGCCAGTAGTATCTCCTCTAGGGGGGGATACAATGAGCAGTTCTTC. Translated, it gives CASSISSRGGYNEQFF.

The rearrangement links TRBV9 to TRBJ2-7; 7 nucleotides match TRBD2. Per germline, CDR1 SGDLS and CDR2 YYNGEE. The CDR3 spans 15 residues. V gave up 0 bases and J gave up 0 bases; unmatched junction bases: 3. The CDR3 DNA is TGTGCCAGCAGCGTAGTTTCGGGGGGCTCCTACGAGCAGTACTTC. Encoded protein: CASSVVSGGSYEQYF.

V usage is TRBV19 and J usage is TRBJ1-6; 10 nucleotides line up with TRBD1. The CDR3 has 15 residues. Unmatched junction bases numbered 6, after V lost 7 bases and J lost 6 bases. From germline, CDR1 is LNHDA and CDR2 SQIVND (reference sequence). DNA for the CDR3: TGTGCCAGTAAGGGACAGGGGAATTCTAATTCACCCCTCCACTTT. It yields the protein CASKGQGNSNSPLHF.

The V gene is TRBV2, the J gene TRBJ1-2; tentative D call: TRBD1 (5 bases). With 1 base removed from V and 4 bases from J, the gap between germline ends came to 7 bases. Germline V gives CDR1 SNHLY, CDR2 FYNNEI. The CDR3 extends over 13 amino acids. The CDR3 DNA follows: TGTGCCAGCAGTGAAGAGACAGTCTATGGCTACACCTTC. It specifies CASSEETVYGYTF. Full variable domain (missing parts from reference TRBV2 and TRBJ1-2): EPEVTQTPSHQVTQMGQEVILRCVPISNHLYFYWYRQILGQKVEFLVSFYNNEISEKSEIFDDQFSVERPDGSNFTLKIRSTKLEDSAMYFCASSEETVYGYTFGSGTRLTVV.

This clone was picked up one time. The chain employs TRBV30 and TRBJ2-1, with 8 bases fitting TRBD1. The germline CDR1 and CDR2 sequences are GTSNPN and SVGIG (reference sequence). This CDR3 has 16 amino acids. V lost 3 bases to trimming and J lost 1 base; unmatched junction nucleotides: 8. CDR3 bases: TGTGCCTGGAGCGCGGACAGGGCGGGATCCTACAATGAGCAGTTCTTC. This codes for CAWSADRAGSYNEQFF.

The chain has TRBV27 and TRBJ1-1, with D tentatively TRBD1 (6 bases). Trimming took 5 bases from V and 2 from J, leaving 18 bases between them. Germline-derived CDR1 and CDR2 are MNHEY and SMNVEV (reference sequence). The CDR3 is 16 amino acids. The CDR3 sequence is CASSPAQGRGNTEAFF. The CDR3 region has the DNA TGTGCCAGCAGTCCGGCGCAGGGCAGGGGTAACACTGAAGCTTTCTTT.

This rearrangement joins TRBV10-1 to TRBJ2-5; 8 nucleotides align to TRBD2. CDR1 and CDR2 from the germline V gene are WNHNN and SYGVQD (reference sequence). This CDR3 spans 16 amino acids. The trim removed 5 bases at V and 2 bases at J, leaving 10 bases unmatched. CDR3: CASSRDPAGVQETQYF. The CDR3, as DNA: TGCGCCAGCAGTAGGGATCCAGCGGGGGTACAAGAGACCCAGTACTTC.

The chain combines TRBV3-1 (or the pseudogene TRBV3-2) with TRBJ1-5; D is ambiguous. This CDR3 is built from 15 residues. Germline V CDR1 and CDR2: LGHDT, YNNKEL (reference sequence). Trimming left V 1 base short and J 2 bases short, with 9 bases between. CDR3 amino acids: CASSQGRGGNQPQHF. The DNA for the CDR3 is TGTGCCAGCAGCCAAGGTCGGGGAGGCAATCAGCCCCAGCATTTT.

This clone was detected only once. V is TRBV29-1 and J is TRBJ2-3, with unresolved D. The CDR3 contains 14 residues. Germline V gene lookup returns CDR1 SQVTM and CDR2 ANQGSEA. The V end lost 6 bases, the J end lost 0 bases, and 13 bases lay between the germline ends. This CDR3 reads CSVPASESTDTQYF. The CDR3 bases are TGCAGCGTCCCCGCAAGCGAGAGCACAGATACGCAGTATTTT.

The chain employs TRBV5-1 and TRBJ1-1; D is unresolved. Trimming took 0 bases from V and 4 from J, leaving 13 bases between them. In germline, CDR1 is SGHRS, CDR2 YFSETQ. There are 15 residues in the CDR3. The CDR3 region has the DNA TGCGCCAGCAGCTTGGTCGCCGGCGCGGGCACTGAAGCTTTCTTT. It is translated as CASSLVAGAGTEAFF.

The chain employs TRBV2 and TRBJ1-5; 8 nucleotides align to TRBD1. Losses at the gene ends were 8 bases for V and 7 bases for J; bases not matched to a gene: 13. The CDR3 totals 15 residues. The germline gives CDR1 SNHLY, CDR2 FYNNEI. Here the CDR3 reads CASATQGARRQPQHF. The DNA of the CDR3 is TGTGCCAGCGCGACGCAGGGGGCCCGCAGACAGCCCCAGCATTTT.

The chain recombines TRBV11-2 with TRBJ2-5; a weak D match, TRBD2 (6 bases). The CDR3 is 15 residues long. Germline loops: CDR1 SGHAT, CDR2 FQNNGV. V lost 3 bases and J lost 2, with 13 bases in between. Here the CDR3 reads CASSFRRGRQETQYF. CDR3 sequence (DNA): TGTGCCAGCAGCTTCAGGAGGGGACGACAAGAGACCCAGTACTTC.

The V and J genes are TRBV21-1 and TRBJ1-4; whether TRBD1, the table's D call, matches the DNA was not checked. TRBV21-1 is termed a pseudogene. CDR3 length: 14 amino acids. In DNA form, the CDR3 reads TGTGCCAGCAGCAAGGGGCAGGGTGGTGAAAAACTGTTTTTT. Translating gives CASSKGQGGEKLFF.

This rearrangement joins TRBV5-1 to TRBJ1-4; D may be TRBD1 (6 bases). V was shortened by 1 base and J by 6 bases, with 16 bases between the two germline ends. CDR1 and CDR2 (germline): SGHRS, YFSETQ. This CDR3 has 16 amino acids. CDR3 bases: TGCGCCAGCAGCTTGATCCCCGACAGGTCGGATGAAAAACTGTTTTTT. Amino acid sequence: CASSLIPDRSDEKLFF.

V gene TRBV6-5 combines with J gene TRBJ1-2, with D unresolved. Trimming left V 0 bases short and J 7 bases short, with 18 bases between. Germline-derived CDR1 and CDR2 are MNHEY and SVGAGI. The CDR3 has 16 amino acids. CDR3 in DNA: TGTGCCAGCAGTTACTCCTGGCAGCTCCTAGGAGGTGGCTACACCTTC. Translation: CASSYSWQLLGGGYTF.

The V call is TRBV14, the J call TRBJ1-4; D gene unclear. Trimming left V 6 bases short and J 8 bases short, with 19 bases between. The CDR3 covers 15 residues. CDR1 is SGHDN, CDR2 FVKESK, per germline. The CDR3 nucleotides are TGTGCCAGCAGTCTCCTGGAGTTGAGCCCCGAAAAACTGTTTTTT. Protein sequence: CASSLLELSPEKLFF.

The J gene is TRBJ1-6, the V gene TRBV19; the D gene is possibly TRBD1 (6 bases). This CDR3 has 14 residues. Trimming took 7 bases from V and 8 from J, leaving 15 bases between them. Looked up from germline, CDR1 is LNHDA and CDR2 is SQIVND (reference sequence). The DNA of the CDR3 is TGTGCCAGTAACACACAGGGAAGGGATTCACCCCTCCACTTT. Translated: CASNTQGRDSPLHF.

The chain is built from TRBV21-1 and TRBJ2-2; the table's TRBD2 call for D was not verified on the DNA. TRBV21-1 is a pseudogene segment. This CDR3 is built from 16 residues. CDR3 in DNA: TGTGCCAGCAGCGCCCGGACTAGCGGGGGAATCGGGGAGCTGTTTTTT. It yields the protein CASSARTSGGIGELFF.

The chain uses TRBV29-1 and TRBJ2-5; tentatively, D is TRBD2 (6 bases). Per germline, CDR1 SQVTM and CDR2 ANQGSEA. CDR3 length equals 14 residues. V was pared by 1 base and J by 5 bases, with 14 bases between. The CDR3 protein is CSVEARGVSETQYF. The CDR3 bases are TGCAGCGTTGAAGCCCGCGGGGTAAGCGAGACCCAGTACTTC.

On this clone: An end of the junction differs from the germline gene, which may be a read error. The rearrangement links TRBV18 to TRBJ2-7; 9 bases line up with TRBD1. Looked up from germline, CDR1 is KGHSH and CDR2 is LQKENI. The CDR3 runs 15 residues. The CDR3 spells CASSSPGTGTIIKYF. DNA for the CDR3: TGTGCCAGCTCATCACCCGGGACAGGGACAATAATAAAGTACTTC.

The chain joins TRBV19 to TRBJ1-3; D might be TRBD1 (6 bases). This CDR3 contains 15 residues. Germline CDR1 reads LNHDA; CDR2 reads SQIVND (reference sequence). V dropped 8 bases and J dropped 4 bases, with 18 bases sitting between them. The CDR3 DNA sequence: TGTGCCAGTCCCGATTTCCAGGGGCCCGGAAACACCATATATTTT. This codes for CASPDFQGPGNTIYF.

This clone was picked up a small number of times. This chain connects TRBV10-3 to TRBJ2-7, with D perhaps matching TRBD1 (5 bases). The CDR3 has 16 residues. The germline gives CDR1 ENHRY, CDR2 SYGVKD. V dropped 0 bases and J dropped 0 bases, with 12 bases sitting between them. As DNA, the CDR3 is TGTGCCATCAGTGAGTCAGGAGACAGACCCTCCTACGAGCAGTACTTC. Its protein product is CAISESGDRPSYEQYF.

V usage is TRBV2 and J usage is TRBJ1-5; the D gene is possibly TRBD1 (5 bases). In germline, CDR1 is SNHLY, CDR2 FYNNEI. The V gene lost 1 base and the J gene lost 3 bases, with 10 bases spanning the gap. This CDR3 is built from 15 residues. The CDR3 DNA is TGTGCCAGCAGTGAAGAGCAGGGTAACAATCAGCCCCAGCATTTT. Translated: CASSEEQGNNQPQHF.

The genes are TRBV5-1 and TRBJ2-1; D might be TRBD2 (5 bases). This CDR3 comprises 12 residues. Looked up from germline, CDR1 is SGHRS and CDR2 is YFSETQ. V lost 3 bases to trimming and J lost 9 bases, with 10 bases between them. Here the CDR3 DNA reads TGCGCCAGCAGCTCGACGCGGGTTGAGCAGTTCTTC. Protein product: CASSSTRVEQFF.